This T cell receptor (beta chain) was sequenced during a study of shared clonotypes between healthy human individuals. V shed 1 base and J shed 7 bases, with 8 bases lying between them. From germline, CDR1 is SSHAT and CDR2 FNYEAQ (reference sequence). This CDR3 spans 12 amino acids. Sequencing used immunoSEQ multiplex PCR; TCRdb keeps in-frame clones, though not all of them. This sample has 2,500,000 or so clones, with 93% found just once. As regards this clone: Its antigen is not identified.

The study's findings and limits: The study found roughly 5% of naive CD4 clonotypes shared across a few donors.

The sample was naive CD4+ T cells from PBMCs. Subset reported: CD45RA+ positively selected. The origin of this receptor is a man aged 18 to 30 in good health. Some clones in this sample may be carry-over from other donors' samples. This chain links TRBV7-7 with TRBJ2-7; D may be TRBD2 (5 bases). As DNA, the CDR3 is TGTGCCAGCAGCTTAGGGCAGCGGGAGCAGTACTTC. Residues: CASSLGQREQYF.